This is a list of T cell receptor beta chains from one sample in a study of blood T cell repertoires in COVID-19. Sequencing was performed with immunoSEQ multiplex PCR; in TCRdb, only in-frame clones are kept and a portion is missing. The data show about 200,000 clones, over 80% seen once. The sequencing sample was made of peripheral blood. Receptor source: a man between 60 and 70 years old with COVID-19, enrolled during active disease. The CDR3 runs from the conserved cysteine through the conserved F or W. The D gene is left open where the match is weak. Clone size is not always given. Where it is, it says once, few, many or a class for expanded clones.

V gene,clone size,D gene,J gene,CDR3 protein,CDR3 DNA
TRBV29-1,NA,TRBD1,TRBJ1-5,CSVLDRGQPQHF,TGCAGCGTCTTAGACAGGGGTCAGCCCCAGCATTTT
TRBV10-3,NA,NA,TRBJ1-1,CAISEFSVGLNTEAFF,TGTGCCATCAGTGAGTTCTCGGTTGGGCTGAACACTGAAGCTTTCTTT
TRBV30,NA,NA,TRBJ1-5,CAWSPAGADNQPQHF,TGTGCCTGGAGTCCGGCGGGGGCCGACAATCAGCCCCAGCATTTT
TRBV19,NA,TRBD2,TRBJ2-2,CASRQAGDRGELFF,TGTGCCAGTCGCCAAGCGGGAGATCGCGGGGAGCTGTTTTTT
TRBV27,NA,NA,TRBJ2-6,CASSPLRSGANVLTF,TGTGCCAGCAGCCCTCTACGCTCTGGGGCCAACGTCCTGACTTTC
TRBV29-1,NA,TRBD1,TRBJ1-2,CSVSIGQGADYGYTF,TGCAGCGTTTCAATAGGACAGGGGGCCGACTATGGCTACACCTTC
TRBV20-1,NA,TRBD1,TRBJ1-2,CSAWTGGSYTF,TGCAGTGCTTGGACAGGCGGGAGCTACACCTTC
TRBV28,NA,TRBD1,TRBJ2-3,CASSSTGPRGDTQYF,TGTGCCAGCAGCTCGACAGGGCCTCGGGGAGATACGCAGTATTTT
TRBV27,NA,TRBD1,TRBJ2-7,CARTGGTYEQYF,TGTGCCCGGACAGGGGGAACCTACGAGCAGTACTTC
TRBV25-1,once,TRBD1,TRBJ2-3,CASSQGPGTDTQYF,TGTGCCAGCTCACAGGGGCCTGGGACAGATACGCAGTATTTT
TRBV11-2,NA,TRBD1,TRBJ1-2,CASSPPQGGYYGYTF,TGTGCCAGCAGCCCCCCACAGGGGGGGTACTATGGCTACACCTTC
TRBV5-6,NA,TRBD1,TRBJ1-2,CASSRARGRGGYTF,TGTGCCAGCAGCCGCGCAAGGGGGCGCGGAGGCTACACCTTC
TRBV12-3/TRBV12-4,NA,TRBD1,TRBJ1-2,CASSSTGRVRYTF,TGTGCCAGCAGTTCGACAGGGCGGGTACGCTACACCTTC
TRBV27,NA,TRBD2,TRBJ2-1,CASRPGLAGVSSYNEQFF,TGTGCCAGCAGACCGGGACTAGCGGGAGTAAGCTCCTACAATGAGCAGTTCTTC
TRBV10-3,NA,TRBD1,TRBJ1-6,CAISQGQFGGNSPLHF,TGTGCCATCAGTCAGGGACAGTTCGGAGGAAATTCACCCCTCCACTTT
TRBV12-2,NA,NA,TRBJ2-2,CASRLLVWPPNTGELFF,TGTGCAAGTCGCTTACTAGTGTGGCCTCCGAACACCGGGGAGCTGTTTTTT
TRBV10-3,NA,NA,TRBJ1-5,CAISESGEGVRGQPQHF,TGTGCCATCAGTGAGTCGGGGGAGGGGGTCAGAGGGCAGCCCCAGCATTTT
TRBV5-1,NA,NA,TRBJ1-2,CASSLDGAYGYTF,TGCGCCAGCAGCTTGGACGGTGCCTATGGCTACACCTTC
TRBV3-1/TRBV3-2,NA,TRBD2,TRBJ2-7,CASSQDLAGAREQYF,TGTGCCAGCAGCCAAGATCTGGCGGGAGCTCGGGAGCAGTACTTC
TRBV19,NA,TRBD2,TRBJ2-7,CASSKAGGSYEQYF,TGTGCCAGTAGCAAAGCGGGGGGCTCCTACGAGCAGTACTTC
TRBV19,NA,TRBD1,TRBJ1-5,CASSTGTAQPQHF,TGTGCCAGTAGTACAGGGACAGCTCAGCCCCAGCATTTT
TRBV10-3,NA,TRBD1,TRBJ2-2,CAIGQGLGGTGELFF,TGTGCCATTGGACAGGGGCTCGGTGGCACCGGGGAGCTGTTTTTT
TRBV28,NA,NA,TRBJ1-2,CASSLGDYGYTF,TGTGCCAGCAGTTTGGGAGACTATGGCTACACCTTC